This T cell receptor beta chain was sequenced in a study of molecular identifiers for immune sequencing clone quantification. The germline V and J ends were trimmed by 1 base and 9 bases, with 13 bases remaining between them. The germline gives CDR1 WSHSY, CDR2 SAAADI. The CDR3 is 13 residues long. One entry per CDR3 protein results from TCRdb running MiXCR on the PCR reads. The profile shows more than 450,000 distinct CDR3 sequences, around 23% of them singletons. The rearrangement uses TRBV10-2 and TRBJ2-7; no clear D. Source material: naive CD8+ T cells from blood, with Jurkat cell RNA spiked in. This sample's subset: FACS-sorted CD8+CD4-CCR7+CD45RA+ naive T cells. This receptor was taken from a human donor in good health. Some libraries in this study had Jurkat cell RNA spiked in. The CDR3 loop reads CASSELASPAQYF. The CDR3 bases are TGCGCCAGCAGTGAGTTGGCCAGCCCCGCGCAGTACTTC.